This T cell receptor beta chain was obtained from a study of blood T cell repertoires in COVID-19. Trimming pared 2 bases from V and 0 bases from J, leaving 16 bases between. This CDR3 has 18 residues. CDR1 MGHRA and CDR2 YSYEKL come from the germline V gene. Participant ages covered about 18 to 95 years across about two dozen US areas. Clinical history reported by participants formed the basis on which cohorts were assigned. Resolution of symptoms, clearance, or two negative PCRs was present in recovered Cohort 3 donors. Only in-frame clones appear in the TCRdb table, and some are missing; sequencing was by immunoSEQ multiplex PCR. This sample has about 480,000 clones, with approximately 88% found just once.

This sequence originates from a woman aged 40-49 years who had recovered from COVID-19. What was sequenced was PBMCs or T cells enriched from blood (not recorded which). V and J are TRBV4-1 and TRBJ2-2; D is possibly TRBD1 (5 bases). The chain's CDR3 is CASSQPGYWSTNTGELFF. The CDR3 DNA reads TGCGCCAGCAGCCAACCAGGGTACTGGTCTACGAACACCGGGGAGCTGTTTTTT.